Following are 26 T cell receptor beta chains from one sample sequenced in a study of regulatory T cells in long-lasting Graves disease. Time point described: newly diagnosed GD, antithyroid drugs for less than 3 months. Preparation of the TCR library used RNA extracted from PBMCs. The authors built TCR beta libraries using iRepertoire HTBI primers and Arm-PCR of CDR3 regions. Each CDR3 protein gets one entry after TCRdb re-called the multiplex PCR reads with MiXCR. The data contain about 400,000 distinct CDR3 sequences, roughly 15% of them seen just once; the ten biggest clones take up about 8%. This sample was shared with a second study, whose subject was T cells in Graves' hyperthyroidism and ophthalmopathy.

The sample here was peripheral blood mononuclear cells (PBMCs), taken at new diagnosis, from a patient treated with antithyroid drugs. Receptors originate from a woman in her thirties or forties with Graves disease.

This clonotype was observed at least ten times. V and J are TRBV5-1 and TRBJ2-1, with TRBD2 matching over 10 bases. The CDR3 is 13 amino acids. Germline CDR1 is SGHRS and CDR2 is YFSETQ. J gave up 7 bases and V 7 bases, and 5 bases lay outside the gene matches. CDR3 nucleotide sequence: TGCGCCAGCGGGGGTAGCGGGAGGAATGAGCAGTTCTTC. Amino acids: CASGGSGRNEQFF.

The rearrangement uses TRBV2 and TRBJ2-7; D not certain. Germline V gives CDR1 SNHLY, CDR2 FYNNEI. V lost 1 base and J lost 2, with 6 bases in between. This CDR3 is 13 amino acids long. The CDR3 nucleotides read TGTGCCAGCAGTGAAGAGTTTACCTACGAGCAGTACTTC. This encodes CASSEEFTYEQYF.

This clonotype was seen at least ten times. The gene calls are TRBV12-3 or TRBV12-4 and TRBJ2-1; 9 bases fit TRBD2. The J segment lost 0 bases and the V segment lost 11 bases, leaving 8 bases of the junction unmatched. The length of the CDR3 is 15 residues. In nucleotides, the CDR3 is TGTGCCCTTTATAGCGGGAGCTACTCCTACAATGAGCAGTTCTTC. This translates into CALYSGSYSYNEQFF.

There are many counts of this clonotype. The chain has TRBV29-1 and TRBJ1-2; D unresolved. Trimming removed 3 bases at V and 6 bases at J, with 5 bases between. The CDR3 has 10 residues. CDR1 and CDR2 from the germline V gene are SQVTM and ANQGSEA. CDR3 bases: TGCAGCGTTGAGTTTGATGGCTACACCTTC. It is translated as CSVEFDGYTF. Using reference TRBV29-1 and TRBJ1-2 for the parts outside the CDR3, the full variable domain is SAVISQKPSRDICQRGTSLTIQCQVDSQVTMMFWYRQQPGQSLTLIATANQGSEATYESGFVIDKFPISRPNLTFSTLTVSNMSPEDSSIYLCSVEFDGYTFGSGTRLTVV.

This clonotype was picked up a small number of times. Compared with germline, one end of the junction differs, possibly owing to a read error. The V and J genes are TRBV18 and TRBJ2-1; TRBD2 matches at 8 bases. The germline V gene encodes CDR1 KGHSH and CDR2 LQKENI. The CDR3 has 15 amino acids. DNA for the CDR3: TGTGCCAGCTCACGCACCAGCGGGGGTTACAATGGGCAGTTCTTC. Amino acids: CASSRTSGGYNGQFF.

At least ten counts were recorded for this clonotype. The V and J genes are TRBV11-3 and TRBJ2-7; 7 bases agree with TRBD2. Germline CDR1 and CDR2: SGHNT and YENEEA. Unmatched junction bases numbered 4, after V lost 4 bases and J lost 1 base. The CDR3 covers 14 residues. CDR3 nucleotides: TGTGCCAGCAGCTGGCCTAGCGGATCCTACGAGCAGTACTTC. Its translation is CASSWPSGSYEQYF.

The CDR3 loop reads CASSPGTSVGTF. The CDR3 coding sequence is TGTGCCAGCAGCCCCGGGACCTCGGTCGGCACCTTC. V and J are TRBV6-1 and TRBJ1-2; possibly TRBD1 for D (5 bases). Germline CDR1 and CDR2: MNHNS and SASEGT. The CDR3 loop spans 12 amino acids. The V gene lost 6 bases and the J gene lost 13 bases, with 18 bases spanning the gap.

This clonotype has at least ten counts. The chain recombines TRBV28 with TRBJ2-1; 9 nucleotides line up with TRBD2. CDR3 length: 18 residues. J was trimmed by 0 bases and V by 1 base; bases with no gene match: 7. The V gene's germline CDR1 is MDHEN and CDR2 SYDVKM. The CDR3 DNA follows: TGTGCCAGCAGTTTATCTCATCTAGCGGGGAGCTCCTACAATGAGCAGTTCTTC. Translated: CASSLSHLAGSSYNEQFF.

Ten or more counts support this clonotype. The rearrangement joins TRBV2 to TRBJ2-7, with unresolved D. The CDR3 length is 13 residues. The germline gives CDR1 SNHLY, CDR2 FYNNEI. Between the trimmed V and J ends, which lost 4 bases and 0 bases, there was a span of 7 bases. The CDR3 sequence: CASSGVTSYEQYF. Written as DNA, the CDR3 is TGTGCCAGCAGTGGTGTCACCTCCTACGAGCAGTACTTC. The full variable domain, with the rest looked up from reference TRBV2 and TRBJ2-7, is EPEVTQTPSHQVTQMGQEVILRCVPISNHLYFYWYRQILGQKVEFLVSFYNNEISEKSEIFDDQFSVERPDGSNFTLKIRSTKLEDSAMYFCASSGVTSYEQYFGPGTRLTVT.

Comment on this clonotype: Only one base separates this from a far larger clonotype, so it likely reflects a read error. This chain joins TRBV2 and TRBJ2-1; 7 bases align to TRBD2. The J call may be wrong; the DNA end is better matched by TRBJ2-5. CDR3 size: 16 residues. In germline, CDR1 is SNHLY, CDR2 FYNNEI. This chain's CDR3 is CASRAGTNGVQETQYF. Written as DNA, the CDR3 is TGTGCCAGCAGGGCCGGGACTAACGGGGTCCAAGAGACCCAGTACTTC.

The table lists this clonotype with many counts. V usage is TRBV27 and J usage is TRBJ1-1, with D possibly matching TRBD1 (5 bases). The V end was cut by 1 base, the J end by 4 bases, with 13 bases between. The germline gives CDR1 MNHEY, CDR2 SMNVEV (reference sequence). CDR3 length: 15 residues. The CDR3: CASSLFGRVGTEAFF. CDR3 bases: TGTGCCAGCAGTTTATTTGGCAGGGTAGGCACTGAAGCTTTCTTT.

This clonotype was observed many times. The CDR3 protein is CASSWRALNTGELFF. In DNA form, the CDR3 reads TGTGCCAGCAGTTGGAGGGCCCTAAACACCGGGGAGCTGTTTTTT. The rearrangement links TRBV12-3 or TRBV12-4 to TRBJ2-2; tentative D call: TRBD2 (6 bases). The ends were cut back, 4 bases at V and 2 bases at J, with 11 bases in the middle. This CDR3 contains 15 residues.

V is TRBV19 and J is TRBJ2-7; tentatively, D is TRBD1 (6 bases). CDR1 LNHDA and CDR2 SQIVND come from the germline V gene (reference sequence). The CDR3 extends over 13 amino acids. V dropped 0 bases and J dropped 5 bases, with 8 bases sitting between them. This chain's CDR3 is CASSIEAGDEQYF. The CDR3, as DNA: TGTGCCAGTAGTATAGAGGCAGGGGACGAGCAGTACTTC.

This clonotype has a count of ten or more. The V gene is TRBV11-3, the J gene TRBJ2-1; maybe TRBD2 (6 bases). Looked up from germline, CDR1 is SGHNT and CDR2 is YENEEA. V dropped 1 base and J dropped 5 bases, with 9 bases sitting between them. This CDR3 comprises 14 residues. The CDR3 DNA reads TGTGCCAGCAGCTTAGGGACTACCCACAATGAGCAGTTCTTC. Translated, it gives CASSLGTTHNEQFF.

In its sample, this clonotype was seen many times. This rearrangement joins TRBV7-2 to TRBJ2-3; D gene uncertain. The V gene's germline CDR1 is SGHTA and CDR2 FQGNSA. The V gene lost 2 bases and the J gene lost 6 bases, with 12 bases spanning the gap. The CDR3 spans 14 residues. CDR3 amino acids: CASSLPSPSDTQYF. For the CDR3, the DNA is TGTGCCAGCAGCTTACCCAGCCCCTCGGATACGCAGTATTTT.

This clonotype turned up a few times. The CDR3: CASSLEGIHNEQFF. CDR3 in DNA: TGTGCCAGCAGCTTAGAGGGCATTCACAATGAGCAGTTCTTC. V is TRBV11-2 and J is TRBJ2-1, with D uncertain. The germline V gene encodes CDR1 SGHAT and CDR2 FQNNGV. V was shortened by 0 bases and J by 5 bases, with 8 bases between the two germline ends. The CDR3 runs to 14 residues.

This chain connects TRBV20-1 to TRBJ2-7, with TRBD1 matching over 8 bases. The CDR3 is made up of 13 amino acids. V trimming: 3 bases; J trimming: 3 bases; junction bases outside the gene matches: 4. Germline loops: CDR1 DFQATT, CDR2 SNEGSKA (reference sequence). CDR3 in DNA: TGCAGTGCTAGGGACAGGGTTAACTACGAGCAGTACTTC. It codes for CSARDRVNYEQYF.

In this sample, this clonotype turned up many times. This chain uses TRBV20-1 with TRBJ2-7; 10 nucleotides agree with TRBD2. Germline-derived CDR1 and CDR2 are DFQATT and SNEGSKA (reference sequence). CDR3 length: 14 residues. The J segment lost 3 bases and the V segment lost 3 bases, leaving 5 bases of the junction unmatched. CDR3 sequence reads: CSASFLAGDYEQYF. The DNA for the CDR3 is TGCAGTGCTAGTTTTCTAGCGGGAGACTACGAGCAGTACTTC.

This clonotype has a count of ten or more. The V call is TRBV7-9, the J call TRBJ2-7; no clear D gene. The CDR3 loop spans 14 amino acids. Trimming took off 0 bases at V and 3 bases at J, with 9 bases between the two ends. Germline V lookup: CDR1 SEHNR, CDR2 FQNEAQ (reference sequence). The CDR3: CASSLANTDYEQYF. CDR3 sequence (DNA): TGTGCCAGCAGCTTAGCTAACACAGACTACGAGCAGTACTTC.

This clonotype appeared many times. The chain combines TRBV14 with TRBJ1-1, with D possibly TRBD1 on 6 matching bases. The CDR3 runs 13 residues. The germline V gene encodes CDR1 SGHDN and CDR2 FVKESK. V shed 6 bases and J shed 4 bases, with 12 bases lying between them. CDR3 sequence reads: CASRPRGGTEAFF. Here the CDR3 DNA reads TGTGCCAGCAGACCAAGAGGGGGCACTGAAGCTTTCTTT.

This clonotype has at least ten counts. The chain combines TRBV12-3 or TRBV12-4 with TRBJ1-5; D gene ambiguous. V gave up 5 bases and J gave up 5 bases, with 4 bases separating them. The length of the CDR3 is 11 residues. CDR3 residues: CASSTDQPQHF. CDR3 sequence (DNA): TGTGCCAGCAGTACCGATCAGCCCCAGCATTTT.

There are many counts of this clonotype. The chain links TRBV24-1 to TRBJ2-5, with D possibly being TRBD1 or TRBD2 (6 bases each). Trimming took off 3 bases at V and 3 bases at J, with 16 bases between the two ends. The germline V gene encodes CDR1 KGHDR and CDR2 SFDVKD. The length of the CDR3 is 16 residues. In DNA, the CDR3 is TGTGCCACCAGTGATCGGCTTGCGGGACACGAAGAGACCCAGTACTTC. As protein: CATSDRLAGHEETQYF.

On this clonotype: This may stem from a read error, because a much larger clone lies one nucleotide away. The CDR3 carries no conserved terminal phenylalanine or tryptophan, so it likely arises from a read error. The gene calls are TRBV20-1 and TRBJ2-3; D ambiguous. This CDR3 comprises 12 residues. V lost 6 bases and J lost 3, with 10 bases in between. Looked up from germline, CDR1 is DFQATT and CDR2 is SNEGSKA (reference sequence). The CDR3 coding sequence is TGCAGTGCCCACGACCGGACAGATACGCAGTATCTT. It yields the protein CSAHDRTDTQYL.

The CDR3 is CASSHYRAPVYNEQFF. The CDR3 DNA is TGTGCCAGCAGCCACTACAGGGCGCCGGTCTACAATGAGCAGTTCTTC. The chain uses TRBV3-1 and TRBJ2-1; possibly TRBD1 for D (6 bases). The germline V and J ends were trimmed by 3 bases and 3 bases, with 15 bases remaining between them. Germline CDR1 is LGHDT and CDR2 is YNNKEL (reference sequence). The CDR3 is made up of 16 amino acids.

Ten or more counts support this clonotype. The chain couples TRBV30 to TRBJ1-4; D is possibly TRBD1 (5 bases). V lost 0 bases and J 8 bases, leaving 16 bases between the germline ends. CDR1 and CDR2 from the germline V gene are GTSNPN and SVGIG (reference sequence). The CDR3 loop spans 15 amino acids. CDR3 bases: TGTGCCTGGAGTGTACTGGGCAGGGAGGAGGAAAAACTGTTTTTT. Its protein is CAWSVLGREEEKLFF.

This clonotype was observed at least ten times. This chain joins TRBV7-3 and TRBJ2-3; D is ambiguous. Trimming left V 2 bases short and J 0 bases short, with 6 bases between. The CDR3 contains 14 residues. Per germline, CDR1 SGHTA and CDR2 FQGTGA. The CDR3 DNA follows: TGTGCCAGCAGCTTATTTGCTAGCACAGATACGCAGTATTTT. Translation: CASSLFASTDTQYF.